The 23 T cell receptor beta chains listed next were all sequenced from one sample in a study of CD8+ T cells in alopecia areata. After isolation, RNA underwent reverse transcription to generate cDNA as the sequencing template. TCRdb's copy holds only in-frame clones and misses some; the assay was immunoSEQ multiplex PCR. The profile shows some 180,000 clones, roughly 60% of them singletons. Source: CD4+ T cells sorted from blood, taken at week 0. Source of these receptors: a human donor with alopecia areata.

Only a few counts were recorded for this clone. J is TRBJ2-7 and V is TRBV6-5; D perhaps matches TRBD2 (6 bases). The V and J ends lost 5 bases and 3 bases respectively, with 17 bases between them. The V gene's germline CDR1 is MNHEY and CDR2 SVGAGI. The CDR3 is 15 amino acids. The CDR3 spells CASSPQGLLRYEQYF. The CDR3 DNA sequence: TGTGCCAGCAGTCCGCAGGGACTTCTCCGCTACGAGCAGTACTTC.

The chain is built from TRBV2 and TRBJ2-1; D remains ambiguous. Germline V lookup: CDR1 SNHLY, CDR2 FYNNEI. CDR3 length equals 13 residues. Deletions cut 3 bases from V and 4 bases from J, with 7 bases between. The CDR3 nucleotides are TGTGCCAGCAGTGACAGCTTTTACAATGAGCAGTTCTTC. It encodes CASSDSFYNEQFF.

V and J are TRBV29-1 and TRBJ1-2; D call uncertain. Germline V gene data show CDR1 as SQVTM and CDR2 as ANQGSEA. This CDR3 comprises 13 residues. V shed 4 bases and J shed 3 bases, with 12 bases lying between them. CDR3 in amino acids: CSVVAVWDYGYTF. Written as DNA, the CDR3 is TGCAGCGTTGTTGCGGTGTGGGACTATGGCTACACCTTC.

The rearrangement joins TRBV27 to TRBJ1-1, with 9 bases that match TRBD1. Germline assignment: CDR1 MNHEY and CDR2 SMNVEV (reference sequence). CDR3 size: 18 residues. The V gene end was trimmed by 3 bases and the J gene end by 3 bases; junction bases not matched to a gene: 14. For the CDR3, the DNA is TGTGCCAGCAGTTTTAGGGACAGGGCTCTCTCGTTGGACACTGAAGCTTTCTTT. It is translated as CASSFRDRALSLDTEAFF.

This clone was observed a few times. Other DNA sequences in this sample translate to the same CDR3. The chain has TRBV29-1 and TRBJ1-2; D not resolved. Between the trimmed V and J ends, which lost 1 base and 5 bases, there was a span of 2 bases. This CDR3 comprises 10 residues. CDR1 and CDR2 (germline): SQVTM, ANQGSEA. CDR3 sequence reads: CSVEGYGYTF. As DNA, the CDR3 is TGCAGCGTTGAAGGTTATGGCTACACCTTC.

The rearrangement links TRBV11-2 to TRBJ2-6, with 10 positions matching TRBD1. Looked up from germline, CDR1 is SGHAT and CDR2 is FQNNGV. Trimming at V came to 5 bases and at J to 3 bases, leaving 4 bases not matched to a gene. The CDR3 is made up of 16 amino acids. CDR3 sequence: CASSRQGAGGANVLTF. CDR3 coding DNA: TGTGCCAGCAGCAGACAGGGGGCGGGTGGGGCCAACGTCCTGACTTTC. Filled out from reference TRBV11-2 and TRBJ2-6, the complete variable domain reads EAGVAQSPRYKIIEKRQSVAFWCNPISGHATLYWYQQILGQGPKLLIQFQNNGVVDDSQLPKDRFSAERLKGVDSTLKIQPAKLEDSAVYLCASSRQGAGGANVLTFGAGSRLTVL.

The CDR3 spells CASSLMEGSDTQYF. In DNA, the CDR3 is TGCGCCAGCAGCTTGATGGAGGGGTCAGATACGCAGTATTTT. V is TRBV5-1 and J is TRBJ2-3, with D possibly matching TRBD2 (6 bases). With 1 base removed from V and 4 bases from J, the gap between germline ends came to 10 bases. There are 14 residues in the CDR3. Germline CDR1 reads SGHRS; CDR2 reads YFSETQ.

The rearrangement links TRBV5-1 to TRBJ2-1; 7 bases are shared with TRBD1. The CDR3 runs to 13 residues. Germline V gene lookup returns CDR1 SGHRS and CDR2 YFSETQ. V gave up 4 bases and J gave up 9 bases; unmatched junction bases: 7. The CDR3 loop is CASSTTGAREQFF. CDR3 nucleotides: TGCGCCAGCAGCACAACAGGGGCGCGTGAGCAGTTCTTC.

This clone was seen a few times. The chain has TRBV19 and TRBJ2-2, with TRBD1 matching 8 bases. CDR1 is LNHDA, CDR2 SQIVND, per germline (reference sequence). Losses at the gene ends were 2 bases for V and 6 bases for J; bases not matched to a gene: 2. The CDR3 sequence is 14 residues long. The CDR3 here is CASSIPQGAGELFF. DNA of the CDR3: TGTGCCAGTAGTATACCACAGGGGGCCGGGGAGCTGTTTTTT.

This chain joins TRBV2 and TRBJ2-3, with TRBD2 identical over 9 bases. Germline loops: CDR1 SNHLY, CDR2 FYNNEI. The ends lost 6 bases at V and 1 base at J; junction bases unmatched: 5. The CDR3 sequence is 15 residues long. The CDR3, as DNA: TGTGCCAGCAGCGCCCAGCGGGGGGGCACAGATACGCAGTATTTT. The encoded protein is CASSAQRGGTDTQYF.

The chain couples TRBV25-1 to TRBJ1-6, with 7 bases identical to TRBD1. V was clipped by 5 bases and J by 5 bases; unmatched bases: 6. Germline-derived CDR1 and CDR2 are MGHDK and SYGVNS. This CDR3 comprises 15 residues. The CDR3 bases are TGTGCCAGCAGTCAGACAGGGTTGGATAATTCACCCCTCCACTTT. As protein: CASSQTGLDNSPLHF.

This clone was seen a handful of times. The V gene is TRBV5-1, the J gene TRBJ2-3, with D possibly being TRBD2 (7 bases). The V end lost 0 bases, the J end lost 1 base, and 15 bases lay between the germline ends. The CDR3 runs 17 residues. The germline V gene encodes CDR1 SGHRS and CDR2 YFSETQ. CDR3 nucleotide sequence: TGCGCCAGCAGCTTGGAACTACGGGGGGCCGGCACAGATACGCAGTATTTT. Its translation is CASSLELRGAGTDTQYF.

This chain joins TRBV30 and TRBJ1-5; 8 bases are shared with TRBD1. This CDR3 is 15 amino acids long. CDR1 and CDR2 (germline): GTSNPN, SVGIG (reference sequence). With 3 bases clipped from V and 4 bases from J, the junction kept 8 bases outside the gene matches. CDR3 residues: CAWSLRTGTNQPQHF. CDR3 sequence (DNA): TGTGCCTGGAGCCTTAGGACAGGGACTAATCAGCCCCAGCATTTT. Full variable domain (outside the CDR3, taken from reference TRBV30 and TRBJ1-5): SQTIHQWPATLVQPVGSPLSLECTVEGTSNPNLYWYRQAAGRGLQLLFYSVGIGQISSEVPQNLSASRPQDRQFILSSKKLLLSDSGFYLCAWSLRTGTNQPQHFGDGTRLSIL.

This clone showed up just a few times. The gene calls are TRBV13 and TRBJ2-1; D remains ambiguous. The germline gives CDR1 PRHDT, CDR2 FYEKMQ (reference sequence). This CDR3 has 16 amino acids. Between the trimmed V and J ends, which lost 3 bases and 5 bases, there was a span of 17 bases. The CDR3 DNA follows: TGTGCCAGCAGCTTCTCCTTAGCCCAAGTTGACAATGAGCAGTTCTTC. The encoded protein is CASSFSLAQVDNEQFF.

V usage is TRBV29-1 and J usage is TRBJ2-3; D is ambiguous. Trimming cost V 4 bases and J 4 bases, with 9 bases left between them. The CDR3 is 12 amino acids. Per the germline V gene, CDR1 is SQVTM and CDR2 is ANQGSEA. The CDR3 here is CSVVRQSDTQYF. In DNA form, the CDR3 reads TGCAGCGTTGTTCGTCAATCAGATACGCAGTATTTT.

The V call is TRBV30, the J call TRBJ1-5, with 8 bases aligning to TRBD1. Germline V lookup: CDR1 GTSNPN, CDR2 SVGIG (reference sequence). V trimming: 5 bases; J trimming: 5 bases; junction bases outside the gene matches: 8. The CDR3 is 14 amino acids. CDR3 residues: CAWGPGQGHQPQHF. In DNA form, the CDR3 reads TGTGCCTGGGGCCCAGGACAGGGCCATCAGCCCCAGCATTTT.

The rearrangement uses TRBV9 and TRBJ2-2, with D unresolved. Trimming removed 4 bases at V and 1 base at J, with 5 bases between. This CDR3 region has 13 residues. Germline values: CDR1 SGDLS, CDR2 YYNGEE. DNA of the CDR3: TGTGCCAGCAGCCGACAGAACACCGGGGAGCTGTTTTTT. Translation gives CASSRQNTGELFF.

The genes are TRBV29-1 and TRBJ2-1; 8 nucleotides match TRBD2. The CDR3 has 13 amino acids. V lost 7 bases, J lost 3 bases, and 5 bases stayed unmatched. The germline V gene has CDR1 SQVTM and CDR2 ANQGSEA. CDR3: CSDLGTSYNEQFF. Written as DNA, the CDR3 is TGCAGCGACCTAGGGACTAGCTACAATGAGCAGTTCTTC.

CDR3 region: CSVGGGYTF. CDR3 DNA: TGCAGCGTCGGGGGCGGCTACACCTTC. The chain has TRBV29-1 and TRBJ1-2; D may be TRBD1 (6 bases). Germline V gives CDR1 SQVTM, CDR2 ANQGSEA. This CDR3 is built from 9 residues. Trimming cost V 6 bases and J 8 bases, with 7 bases left between them.

The V call is TRBV28, the J call TRBJ1-2; 12 nucleotides line up with TRBD1. Trimming took 5 bases from V and 7 from J; bases not matched to a gene: 5. The CDR3 is 14 residues long. In germline, CDR1 is MDHEN, CDR2 SYDVKM. For the CDR3, the DNA is TGTGCCAGCAGTGCGGGACAGGGGGCAGTTGGCTACACCTTC. It specifies CASSAGQGAVGYTF.

The V and J genes are TRBV25-1 and TRBJ1-2, with a possible D match to TRBD1 (6 bases). Trimming took off 2 bases at V and 3 bases at J, with 7 bases between the two ends. This CDR3 comprises 13 residues. Germline CDR1 reads MGHDK; CDR2 reads SYGVNS. The DNA of the CDR3 is TGTGCCAGCAGTGAACAGGGGTACTATGGCTACACCTTC. Its translation is CASSEQGYYGYTF.

This chain's CDR3 is CASSQAGANVLTF. CDR3 nucleotide sequence: TGTGCCAGCAGCCAAGCCGGGGCCAACGTCCTGACTTTC. This chain links TRBV14 with TRBJ2-6; no clear D gene. V was clipped by 1 base and J by 4 bases, with 2 bases between them. This CDR3 contains 13 residues. The germline CDR1 and CDR2 sequences are SGHDN and FVKESK.

This clone came up a few times. The V and J genes are TRBV7-2 and TRBJ1-2; 8 bases line up with TRBD1. This CDR3 contains 13 residues. Looked up from germline, CDR1 is SGHTA and CDR2 is FQGNSA. Trimming took 6 bases from V and 6 from J; bases not matched to a gene: 6. Here the CDR3 reads CASRTGQGNGYTF. The CDR3 DNA reads TGTGCCAGCAGAACAGGACAGGGCAATGGCTACACCTTC.